This TCR beta chain was documented in a study of cytomegalovirus exposure and HLA in healthy donors. This clone occurred a few times. Antigen specificity is unknown. Primers: 60 Vbeta forward and 13 Jbeta reverse. Using immunoSEQ multiplex PCR, the repertoire was profiled, and TCRdb retains in-frame clones only, with some absent. This repertoire shows about 190,000 clones, approximately 84% found once; its top ten account for less than 4.5%. Everyone who donated was a healthy bone marrow donor. Study findings and constraints: A few of the chains that were CMV-associated were confirmed in vitro to be specific for CMV antigens. Presence/absence analyses assumed roughly uniform sequencing depth across donors, which may not hold. Around 160 TCR beta chains were listed as cytomegalovirus-associated.

CDR3 length: 15 amino acids. V was shortened by 5 bases and J by 5 bases, with 18 bases between the two germline ends. Germline CDR1 is PRHDT and CDR2 is FYEKMQ (reference sequence). The chain joins TRBV13 to TRBJ1-2; no clear D. The TCR originated in a middle-aged man in good health and CMV-seronegative. The sequenced sample consisted of PBMCs. CDR3 protein: CASSTPYEARYGYTF. The DNA for the CDR3 is TGTGCCAGCAGCACCCCTTATGAGGCCCGGTATGGCTACACCTTC. The full variable domain, completed using reference TRBV13 and TRBJ1-2, is AAGVIQSPRHLIKEKRETATLKCYPIPRHDTVYWYQQGPGQDPQFLISFYEKMQSDKGSIPDRFSAQQFSDYHSELNMSSLELGDSALYFCASSTPYEARYGYTFGSGTRLTVV.